Below are 21 T cell receptor beta chains sequenced from a single sample in a study of Ad26.COV2.S vaccination and SARS-CoV-2 variants. Indicated treatment: approximately 18 received Ad26.COV2.S at low or high dose, single or two shots; roughly five received placebo; per-sample allocation not given. Sampling was done on day 63 after the first vaccine or placebo injection. The method was immunoSEQ multiplex PCR; TCRdb's version includes in-frame clones alone and lacks a portion of them. The table includes a few hundred thousand clones, around 86% detected once. The sample was peripheral blood, taken in a trial of Ad26.COV2.S vaccine versus placebo. These receptors came from a person aged 18-65 years who received the Ad26.COV2.S COVID-19 vaccine or a placebo.

The chain combines TRBV7-3 with TRBJ2-1; D not certain. Germline V gene lookup returns CDR1 SGHTA and CDR2 FQGTGA. The CDR3 runs to 15 residues. V lost 0 bases, J lost 0 bases, and 6 bases lay in between. As DNA, the CDR3 is TGTGCCAGCAGCTTAACCTTCTCCTCCTACAATGAGCAGTTCTTC. Its translation is CASSLTFSSYNEQFF.

On this clone: This sample includes further DNA sequences coding for the same CDR3. This rearrangement joins TRBV3-1 (or the pseudogene TRBV3-2) to TRBJ1-6; D not certain. The CDR3 runs to 12 residues. Germline V gene sequence: CDR1 LGHDT, CDR2 YNNKEL (reference sequence). V gave up 2 bases and J gave up 7 bases, with 3 bases separating them. This CDR3 is CASSQSNSPLHF. In DNA, the CDR3 is TGTGCCAGCAGCCAATCCAATTCACCCCTCCACTTT.

This chain uses TRBV10-3 with TRBJ1-4, with 7 bases aligning to TRBD1. The V gene end was trimmed by 4 bases and the J gene end by 7 bases; junction bases not matched to a gene: 9. This CDR3 contains 15 residues. CDR1 is ENHRY, CDR2 SYGVKD, per germline. CDR3 sequence: CAISANRGGGEKLFF. CDR3 sequence (DNA): TGTGCCATCAGTGCGAACAGGGGAGGTGGTGAAAAACTGTTTTTT.

The V and J genes are TRBV7-2 and TRBJ2-2, with D possibly matching TRBD2 (6 bases). The CDR3 runs to 16 residues. The V gene lost 5 bases and the J gene lost 3 bases, with 16 bases spanning the gap. Germline lookup yields CDR1 SGHTA and CDR2 FQGNSA. CDR3 region: CASSLGGWSHTGELFF. DNA of the CDR3: TGTGCCAGCAGCCTTGGGGGGTGGTCTCACACCGGGGAGCTGTTTTTT.

The chain uses TRBV4-3 and TRBJ2-2; no firm D call. CDR3 length: 14 amino acids. V was pared by 0 bases and J by 7 bases, with 9 bases between. Germline CDR1 is LGHNA and CDR2 is YSLEER. The CDR3: CASSQDLRVGELFF. The DNA for the CDR3 is TGCGCCAGCAGCCAAGACCTACGGGTCGGGGAGCTGTTTTTT.

V and J are TRBV7-9 and TRBJ1-2, with 8 nucleotides matching TRBD1. The trim removed 4 bases at V and 4 bases at J, leaving 5 bases unmatched. The CDR3 is 14 residues long. CDR1 SEHNR and CDR2 FQNEAQ come from the germline V gene (reference sequence). CDR3 in amino acids: CASSSWTGSYGYTF. The CDR3 DNA sequence: TGTGCCAGCAGCTCCTGGACAGGGTCCTATGGCTACACCTTC. The complete variable domain, with remaining parts taken from reference TRBV7-9 and TRBJ1-2, reads DTGVSQNPRHKITKRGQNVTFRCDPISEHNRLYWYRQTLGQGPEFLTYFQNEAQLEKSRLLSDRFSAERPKGSFSTLEIQRTEQGDSAMYLCASSSWTGSYGYTFGSGTRLTVV.

The chain carries TRBV7-9 and TRBJ1-6; 11 bases are a match to TRBD1. The CDR3 totals 16 residues. Germline V gene data show CDR1 as SEHNR and CDR2 as FQNEAQ (reference sequence). With V trimmed by 5 bases and J by 10 bases, 10 bases remained unmatched. CDR3 region: CASSQRDRGVGSPLHF. DNA of the CDR3: TGTGCCAGCAGCCAACGGGACAGGGGGGTGGGATCACCCCTCCACTTT.

CDR3 amino acids: CASSLVPGASNEKLFF. The CDR3 DNA sequence: TGTGCCAGCAGCTTAGTACCCGGGGCGTCGAATGAAAAACTGTTTTTT. The rearrangement joins TRBV7-9 to TRBJ1-4, with D perhaps matching TRBD1 (5 bases). CDR1 and CDR2 from the germline V gene are SEHNR and FQNEAQ (reference sequence). This CDR3 comprises 16 residues. Trimming pared 1 base from V and 5 bases from J, leaving 14 bases between.

The chain couples TRBV7-2 to TRBJ2-7, with TRBD2 matching over 9 bases. The germline V gene has CDR1 SGHTA and CDR2 FQGNSA. V dropped 5 bases and J dropped 2; count of bases not matched to a gene: 10. This CDR3 has 16 amino acids. The CDR3 coding sequence is TGTGCCAGCAGCCTAGTATGGGAGCGGGGGGCCTACGAGCAGTACTTC. Residues: CASSLVWERGAYEQYF.

CDR3 sequence reads: CASRRPARGYEQYF. The CDR3 DNA follows: TGTGCCAGCAGACGTCCGGCCAGGGGCTACGAGCAGTACTTC. The J gene is TRBJ2-7, the V gene TRBV28, with D possibly TRBD1 on 6 matching bases. The CDR3 loop spans 14 amino acids. Per germline, CDR1 MDHEN and CDR2 SYDVKM. V lost 6 bases, J lost 3 bases, and 15 bases lay in between.

The chain couples TRBV29-1 to TRBJ1-1, with a weak D call TRBD1 (5 bases). Germline CDR1 SQVTM, CDR2 ANQGSEA. This CDR3 comprises 14 residues. V was shortened by 0 bases and J by 6 bases, with 14 bases between the two germline ends. DNA for the CDR3: TGCAGCGTTGAAGATTATACGGGGGGTCCTGAAGCTTTCTTT. This codes for CSVEDYTGGPEAFF. Full variable domain (outside the CDR3, taken from reference TRBV29-1 and TRBJ1-1): SAVISQKPSRDICQRGTSLTIQCQVDSQVTMMFWYRQQPGQSLTLIATANQGSEATYESGFVIDKFPISRPNLTFSTLTVSNMSPEDSSIYLCSVEDYTGGPEAFFGQGTRLTVV.

The genes are TRBV7-8 and TRBJ1-1; D perhaps matches TRBD1 (6 bases). Trimming shortened V by 5 bases and J by 1 base, and 26 bases separated the two germline ends. CDR3 length: 19 residues. CDR1 is SGHVS and CDR2 is FQNEAQ in the germline V gene. As DNA, the CDR3 is TGTGCCAGCAGCCCTTACGGTCCCCCGCCTGGACAGCCGAACACTGAAGCTTTCTTT. This translates into CASSPYGPPPGQPNTEAFF. Variable domain in full (rest from reference TRBV7-8 and TRBJ1-1): GAGVSQSPRYKVAKRGQDVALRCDPISGHVSLFWYQQALGQGPEFLTYFQNEAQLDKSGLPSDRFFAERPEGSVSTLKIQRTQQEDSAVYLCASSPYGPPPGQPNTEAFFGQGTRLTVV.

The chain employs TRBV4-2 and TRBJ2-5, with 7 bases fitting TRBD2. The CDR3 has 16 amino acids. The V segment lost 5 bases and the J segment 5 bases; nucleotides outside the gene matches: 14. Per the germline V gene, CDR1 is LGHNA and CDR2 is YNFKEQ. This chain's CDR3 is CASSGEFGRDKETQYF. In DNA, the CDR3 is TGTGCCAGCAGCGGTGAATTTGGGAGGGATAAGGAGACCCAGTACTTC.

The rearrangement links TRBV27 to TRBJ1-1; 8 positions match TRBD1. There are 13 residues in the CDR3. V trimming: 8 bases; J trimming: 5 bases; junction bases outside the gene matches: 7. CDR1 is MNHEY, CDR2 SMNVEV, per germline (reference sequence). This CDR3 is CASGRRGLTEAFF. The CDR3, as DNA: TGTGCCAGCGGTCGCAGGGGGCTTACTGAAGCTTTCTTT.

Remarks on this clone: Other DNA sequences of this sample code for an identical CDR3. V gene TRBV5-1 combines with J gene TRBJ2-7; 15 nucleotides line up with TRBD2. The J segment lost 4 bases and the V segment lost 0 bases, leaving 2 bases of the junction unmatched. The CDR3 runs 16 residues. In germline, CDR1 is SGHRS, CDR2 YFSETQ. CDR3 region: CASSLGTSGGAYEQYF. For the CDR3, the DNA is TGCGCCAGCAGCTTGGGGACTAGCGGGGGGGCGTACGAGCAGTACTTC. Full variable domain (rest looked up from reference TRBV5-1 and TRBJ2-7): KAGVTQTPRYLIKTRGQQVTLSCSPISGHRSVSWYQQTPGQGLQFLFEYFSETQRNKGNFPGRFSGRQFSNSRSEMNVSTLELGDSALYLCASSLGTSGGAYEQYFGPGTRLTVT.

This chain joins TRBV4-2 and TRBJ1-5, with TRBD1 identical over 8 bases. The CDR3 runs to 17 residues. The trim removed 0 bases at V and 6 bases at J, leaving 10 bases unmatched. Looked up from germline, CDR1 is LGHNA and CDR2 is YNFKEQ. The CDR3 DNA sequence: TGTGCCAGCAGCCAAGAACTACAGGGGGTTATCATTCAGCCCCAGCATTTT. Translated, it gives CASSQELQGVIIQPQHF.

This chain uses TRBV2 with TRBJ1-5; D uncertain. V shed 3 bases and J shed 1 base, with 16 bases lying between them. There are 17 residues in the CDR3. Germline loops: CDR1 SNHLY, CDR2 FYNNEI. CDR3 bases: TGTGCCAGCAGTGAGTTAGGGCTGGGCAGGAGCAATCAGCCCCAGCATTTT. Its protein product is CASSELGLGRSNQPQHF.

The chain uses TRBV30 and TRBJ2-1; D is possibly TRBD1 or TRBD2 (5 bases each). Between the trimmed V and J ends, which lost 1 base and 0 bases, there was a span of 13 bases. There are 16 residues in the CDR3. Germline V lookup: CDR1 GTSNPN, CDR2 SVGIG (reference sequence). The CDR3 nucleotides read TGTGCCTGGAGTGCGTGGGGGTCTAGCTCCTACAATGAGCAGTTCTTC. It encodes CAWSAWGSSSYNEQFF.

J is TRBJ2-1 and V is TRBV6-4, with TRBD1 identical over 8 bases. V lost 4 bases to trimming and J lost 7 bases; unmatched junction nucleotides: 3. The CDR3 spans 13 residues. Germline lookup yields CDR1 MRHNA and CDR2 SNTAGT. The CDR3 here is CASSADRGNEQFF. CDR3 coding DNA: TGTGCCAGCAGTGCCGACAGGGGTAATGAGCAGTTCTTC.

This clone was observed once. At the DNA level, this CDR3 is encoded by other sequences in the same sample as well. The chain uses TRBV5-4 and TRBJ1-1; a possible D gene is TRBD1 (5 bases). The CDR3 has 14 residues. Deletions cut 3 bases from V and 5 bases from J, with 14 bases between. CDR1 and CDR2 from the germline V gene are SGHNT and YYREEE (reference sequence). Here the CDR3 DNA reads TGTGCCAGCAGCTGGGGCCAGGGAGGAACTGAAGCTTTCTTT. Its translation is CASSWGQGGTEAFF.

V usage is TRBV18 and J usage is TRBJ1-1; D is uncertain. V lost 4 bases and J 1 base, leaving 16 bases between the germline ends. This CDR3 region has 16 residues. In germline, CDR1 is KGHSH, CDR2 LQKENI. The CDR3 here is CASSLLEGRANTEAFF. In nucleotides, the CDR3 is TGTGCCAGCTCACTCTTAGAGGGTAGGGCGAACACTGAAGCTTTCTTT.